This T cell receptor (beta chain) was identified during a study of control samples from healthy donors and cancer patients. TCRdb's copy holds only in-frame clones and misses some; the assay was immunoSEQ multiplex PCR. The table lists about 88,000 clones, approximately 93% of them singletons. The CDR3 sequence is 16 residues long. Per the germline V gene, CDR1 is MGHRA and CDR2 is YSYEKL. V was clipped by 4 bases and J by 6 bases; unmatched bases: 9. The specimen sequenced was blood. The chain couples TRBV4-1 to TRBJ2-1; 10 bases agree with TRBD1. This TCR derives from a man aged 18 to 35 in good health. CDR3 loop: CASSPDRGKSVNEQFF. The CDR3 DNA follows: TGCGCCAGCAGCCCGGACAGGGGGAAGTCGGTCAATGAGCAGTTCTTC.